What follows is one T cell receptor beta chain and its context. This sample was taken from a study of blood T cell repertoires in COVID-19. Across the study: COVID-19 samples, acute and convalescent, were from the United States, Italy and Spain. PBMCs, B-cell-depleted T cells, or T cells provided the cDNA or gDNA that made up the material.

Assay used: immunoSEQ multiplex PCR; TCRdb lists only in-frame clones, some missing. The sample has over 75,000 clones, 75% to 90% seen once. Per the germline V gene, CDR1 is MNHEY and CDR2 is SVGEGT. CDR3 length equals 20 residues. Germline trimming cut 7 bases from V and 0 bases from J; bases unmatched to any gene: 16. Sequencing was performed on peripheral blood. This chain connects TRBV6-2 or TRBV6-3 to TRBJ2-6; 9 bases match TRBD1. This TCR came from a human donor with active COVID-19. The donor label of this sample is uncertain. DNA of the CDR3: TGTGCCAGCACCCCCCGACAGGGGGGTCCCGGCGACTCTGGGGCCAACGTCCTGACTTTC. It specifies CASTPRQGGPGDSGANVLTF.